This T cell receptor (beta chain) was documented in a study of human T cells and chemical hapten exposure. A single record per CDR3 protein comes from TCRdb applying MiXCR to the RACE reads. The sample has about 110,000 distinct CDR3 sequences; under 40% are singletons. There are a few counts of this clonotype. Time point reported: patch test 3, about 24 weeks after DPC sensitization. Noted treatment: therapeutic diphenylcyclopropenone sensitization with weekly scalp DPC. Per germline, CDR1 MNHNS and CDR2 SASEGT. Trimming removed 6 bases from V and 5 bases from J; junction bases left unmatched: 8. The CDR3 contains 15 residues.

The TCR comes from a man aged 35 to 55 with alopecia areata. Some clones in this sample may be carry-over from other donors' samples. The J gene is TRBJ1-1, the V gene TRBV6-1, with 11 positions matching TRBD1. Source: whole blood, taken in connection with sensitization to the hapten diphenylcyclopropenone (DPC). The CDR3, as DNA: TGTGCCAGCAGCCCAGGGGGACAGGGGGGTACTGAAGCTTTCTTT. It specifies CASSPGGQGGTEAFF.